The clone carrying this T cell receptor beta chain came up once. This sample is drawn from a study of blood T cell repertoires in COVID-19. Whole-study context: Sites in the United States, Italy and Spain provided acute and convalescent COVID-19 samples.

Sequencing was performed with immunoSEQ multiplex PCR; in TCRdb, only in-frame clones are kept and a portion is missing. Among more than 20,000 clones listed, about 84% were seen once. Per the germline V gene, CDR1 is SGDLS and CDR2 is YYNGEE. This CDR3 spans 15 amino acids. The V gene end was trimmed by 4 bases and the J gene end by 6 bases; junction bases not matched to a gene: 7. The specimen sequenced was peripheral blood. This receptor was obtained from a man in his fifties or sixties with active or convalescent COVID-19. The chain recombines TRBV9 with TRBJ2-7, with 13 bases lining up with TRBD2. The CDR3 protein is CASSPRTSGRGEQYF. The CDR3 DNA reads as TGTGCCAGCAGCCCGCGGACTAGCGGGAGAGGCGAGCAGTACTTC.